This T cell receptor (beta chain) came from a study of blood T cell repertoires in COVID-19. Study-level information: Donors in the United States, Italy and Spain gave samples during acute or convalescent COVID-19. PBMCs, B-cell-depleted T cells, or T cells provided the cDNA or gDNA that made up the material.

Germline assignment: CDR1 SGHVS and CDR2 FNYEAQ. The V gene end was trimmed by 5 bases and the J gene end by 8 bases; junction bases not matched to a gene: 8. This CDR3 is 14 amino acids long. Per the original data handling: It was from reference gene primer amplification that nucleated cell counts were estimated. Only in-frame clones appear in the TCRdb table, and some are missing; sequencing was by immunoSEQ multiplex PCR. D and trimming come from the DNA, and the V and J calls and clone size come from that table. Of about 490,000 clones listed, roughly 88% are singletons. The TCR originated in a human donor in a cohort sampled during active COVID-19. The sample comprised peripheral blood. The chain is built from TRBV7-6 and TRBJ2-2, with TRBD1 matching over 7 bases. The chain's CDR3 is CASSDRALGGELFF. CDR3 sequence (DNA): TGTGCCAGCAGCGACAGGGCTTTGGGTGGGGAGCTGTTTTTT.